This TCR beta chain was sequenced in a study of CD8 T cells in Susac syndrome (dated by TCRdb to the late 2010s). In the study overall: The study used repertoire sequencing to test whether antigen drove CD8+ T cell activation and differentiation in Susac syndrome. Broad study findings and their caveats: The number of individuals in the TCR sequencing and HLA analysis was acknowledged as relatively small.

RNA was extracted using the RNeasy kit, and about 0.5 to 1 ug of the RNA was reverse transcribed with random hexamers. The immunoSEQ multiplex PCR assay, covering 54 Vbeta and 13 Jbeta segments, was used to amplify TCR beta CDR3 regions. PCR amplification bias was corrected using a synthetic template baseline for primer optimization and computational correction. Under the source paper's analysis protocol: Reads were annotated to V, D and J genes according to IMGT and were analyzed with immunoSEQ Analyzer, with only productive sequences retained. To calculate clonality, Shannon entropy was normalized by log2 of the number of productive unique sequences and then subtracted from one. For each patient and control, public and private clones were evaluated among the 100 most prevalent clones. Clones were defined as Susac-specific when absent from the healthy and MS cohorts, from over 950 published viral clones and from other ImmuneACCESS disease sequences. TCRdb reprocessing: public reads trimmed at Q25 with fastp, clones called with MiXCR, in-frame beta chains kept. Entries are consolidated by CDR3 protein sequence, retaining the most common genes and DNA. The V and J calls come from TCRdb's annotation, not from the publication. The sample yields 100,000 to 150,000 distinct CDR3 sequences; just under 95% were counted once. 0.085% to 0.09% of the sample is taken by the ten largest.

In the case of this clonotype: The antigen this receptor binds is unknown. Base qualities are missing; no much larger clone stands one base away.

The CDR3 measures 14 amino acids from cysteine to phenylalanine. The CDR3 DNA has 42 bases and is translated from base 1. Based on the germline V gene (reference sequence), the CDR1 and CDR2 sequences are DFQATT and SNEGSKA. V and J are trimmed by 1 base and 7 bases, and the gene matches miss 8 bases of the junction. High-throughput TCR beta sequencing profiled peripheral blood CD8+ and CD4+ T cells from healthy donors, Susac syndrome patients and multiple sclerosis patients. Healthy donors were age- and sex-matched controls. Bulk CD8+ and CD4+ T cells were purified by magnetic negative isolation, whereas CD8+ TEMRA cells were enriched by FACS. Blood was drawn into EDTA tubes, processed within 24 hours, and PBMCs were isolated by density gradient centrifugation. PBMCs destined for TCR sequencing were cryopreserved in liquid nitrogen and later thawed in a 37 °C water bath. Purity of sorted or isolated CD4+, CD8+ and CD8+ TEMRA cells was at least 90%.

The chain links TRBV20-1 with TRBJ2-5, and 8 junction bases match TRBD2. This receptor was taken from a human donor in good health. What was sequenced was CD4+ T cells from PBMCs. The nucleotide sequence reads as follows: TGCAGTGCTAGAGGGGGACTAGGTCTTGCGACCCAGTACTTC. Its protein is CSARGGLGLATQYF.